This TCR beta chain was identified in a study of cytomegalovirus exposure and HLA in healthy donors. Sequencing used immunoSEQ multiplex PCR; TCRdb keeps in-frame clones, though not all of them. The sample lists 30,000 to 40,000 clones, approximately 92% occurring once. The CDR3 consists of 14 residues. The V gene's germline CDR1 is SGHAT and CDR2 FQNNGV. V shed 5 bases and J 0 bases; nucleotides not matched to a gene: 3. With respect to this clone: Its antigen is unknown.

Study-wide points: The authors listed roughly 150 TCR beta chains as cytomegalovirus-associated.

The TCR comes from a man between 18 and 35 years old in good health and CMV-seronegative. Material for sequencing was PBMCs. The V call is TRBV11-2, the J call TRBJ1-1; 7 bases fit TRBD1. The CDR3 spells CASSIGTVNTEAFF. DNA of the CDR3: TGTGCCAGCAGCATCGGGACAGTGAACACTGAAGCTTTCTTT.